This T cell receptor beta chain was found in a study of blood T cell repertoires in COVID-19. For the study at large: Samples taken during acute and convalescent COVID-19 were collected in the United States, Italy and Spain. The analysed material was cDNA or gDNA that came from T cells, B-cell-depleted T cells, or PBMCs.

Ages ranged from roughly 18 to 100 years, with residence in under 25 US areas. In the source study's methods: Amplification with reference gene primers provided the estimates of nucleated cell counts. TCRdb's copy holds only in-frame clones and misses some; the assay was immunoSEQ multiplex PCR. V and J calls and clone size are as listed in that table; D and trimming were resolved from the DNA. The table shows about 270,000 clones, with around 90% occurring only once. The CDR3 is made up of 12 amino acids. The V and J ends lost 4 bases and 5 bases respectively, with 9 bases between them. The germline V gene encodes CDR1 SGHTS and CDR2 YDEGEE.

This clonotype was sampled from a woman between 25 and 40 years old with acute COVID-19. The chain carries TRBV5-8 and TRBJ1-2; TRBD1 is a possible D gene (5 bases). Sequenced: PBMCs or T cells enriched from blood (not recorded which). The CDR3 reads CASSVAGYGYTF. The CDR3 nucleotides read TGTGCCAGCAGCGTGGCAGGGTATGGCTACACCTTC.